This TCR beta chain emerged from a study of blood T cells in healthy people across ages. Study-wide points: Naive CD4+ cell counts and diversity both ran higher in long-lived than in aged donors.

A second PCR of roughly 7 to 11 cycles used a sample-barcoded 5' primer and a J-beta primer mix. Using its own MiXCR run on the 5' RACE reads, TCRdb lists one record per CDR3 protein. Among 1.2 million to 1.5 million distinct CDR3 sequences, approximately 42% were seen once, and the ten largest hold roughly 8.2%. In the case of this clonotype: Its antigen is currently unknown.

Deletions cut 5 bases from V and 4 bases from J, with 20 bases between. The CDR3 has 15 residues. CDR1 and CDR2 (germline): SQVTM, ANQGSEA. The V gene is TRBV29-1, the J gene TRBJ1-2, with a tentative D call TRBD1 (5 bases). This TCR was sampled from a woman aged 18-35 years in good health. The sequencing input was blood. In nucleotides, the CDR3 is TGCAGCGTTCCTGAAGGGGCAGATCGCGTCTATGGCTACACCTTC. Its protein is CSVPEGADRVYGYTF.